The T cell receptor beta chain described here comes from a study of beta chain features in type 1 diabetes. At the level of the study: The study found patients and healthy donors alike in age, gender and cell yields.

Expressed TCRB transcripts were sequenced because the entire RNA isolate underwent reverse transcription. Here immunoSEQ multiplex PCR was the method, and the copy in TCRdb shows in-frame clones only, minus some. The sample shows about 330,000 clones, more than 9.5% of them seen only once. This clone was counted only a few times. Its matching antigen is unknown. Germline loops: CDR1 LGHNA, CDR2 YNFKEQ. Losses at the gene ends were 0 bases for V and 0 bases for J; bases not matched to a gene: 6. The CDR3 totals 18 residues. General study results and limits: Among patients, naive, central memory and Treg TCRB repertoires appeared more similar than among healthy donors. Insertions were fewer and deletions more numerous at VDJ junctions in type 1 diabetes patients. TCRB CDR3s were moderately but significantly shorter in Type 1 diabetes patients in all four CD4+ subsets.

This clonotype was sampled from a woman in her thirties in good health. The chain combines TRBV4-2 with TRBJ1-5, with 9 bases lining up with TRBD1. The sequenced sample consisted of naive CD4+ T cells from blood. CDR3 bases: TGTGCCAGCAGCCAAGAGACAGGGGGGTGGCGTAGCAATCAGCCCCAGCATTTT. Translated, it gives CASSQETGGWRSNQPQHF.